Detailed here is one T cell receptor beta chain. Profiled with immunoSEQ multiplex PCR; TCRdb holds only in-frame clones, not every one. The table includes fewer than 200,000 clones, 74% detected once. This CDR3 region has 13 residues. Trimming took 5 bases from V and 3 from J; bases not matched to a gene: 3. CDR1 and CDR2 (germline): LNHDA, SQIVND (reference sequence). This sample was included in a study of blood T cell repertoires in COVID-19. The rearrangement joins TRBV19 to TRBJ1-1, with 7 bases matching TRBD1. This TCR came from a woman of 80 years or more with acute or convalescent COVID-19. Sequences were obtained from peripheral blood. The CDR3 spells CASSQTGHTEAFF. CDR3 nucleotides: TGTGCCAGTAGTCAGACAGGGCACACTGAAGCTTTCTTT.